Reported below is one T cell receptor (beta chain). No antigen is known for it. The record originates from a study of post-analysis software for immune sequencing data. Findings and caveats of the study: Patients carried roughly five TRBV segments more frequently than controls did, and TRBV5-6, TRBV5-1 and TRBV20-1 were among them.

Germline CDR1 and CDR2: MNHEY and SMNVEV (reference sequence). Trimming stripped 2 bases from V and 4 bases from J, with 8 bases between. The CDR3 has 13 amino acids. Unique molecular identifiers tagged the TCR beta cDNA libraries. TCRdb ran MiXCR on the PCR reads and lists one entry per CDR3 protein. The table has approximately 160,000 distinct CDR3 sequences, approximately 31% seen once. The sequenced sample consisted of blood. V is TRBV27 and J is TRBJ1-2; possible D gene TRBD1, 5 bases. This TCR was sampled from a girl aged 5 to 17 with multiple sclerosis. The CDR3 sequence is CASSLTGSYGYTF. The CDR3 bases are TGTGCCAGCAGTTTAACAGGCTCCTATGGCTACACCTTC.